Each of the 2 T cell receptor beta chains below was sequenced from the same sample in a study of CD8 T cells in ankylosing spondylitis. Via MiXCR, TCRdb re-called the 5' RACE reads, giving one row per CDR3 protein. The table lists over 400,000 distinct CDR3 sequences, 25% to 30% of them singletons. Study outcomes and limitations: Blood of patients with ankylosing spondylitis appeared to be characterized by a TCR beta motif of eight highly homologous variants.

No antigens are known for them. Sequenced sample: blood, either unsorted or a sorted T cell fraction (not recorded which). The origin of the receptors is a male donor with ankylosing spondylitis.

A few counts support this clonotype. V and J are TRBV20-1 and TRBJ2-1; 7 bases fit TRBD2. Losses at the gene ends were 1 base for V and 5 bases for J; bases not matched to a gene: 8. The CDR3 totals 15 residues. Per germline, CDR1 DFQATT and CDR2 SNEGSKA (reference sequence). For the CDR3, the DNA is TGCAGTGCTAGAGGGGGGGGAGCCTTCCACAATGAGCAGTTCTTC. Protein sequence: CSARGGGAFHNEQFF.

The chain recombines TRBV18 with TRBJ2-3; D may correspond to TRBD1 or TRBD2 (5 bases each). The V gene lost 2 bases and the J gene lost 0 bases, with 15 bases spanning the gap. CDR1 is KGHSH and CDR2 is LQKENI in the germline V gene. This CDR3 is built from 17 residues. The CDR3 loop reads CASSPGTRVPSTDTQYF. The CDR3 DNA sequence: TGTGCCAGCTCACCAGGGACGCGGGTCCCTAGCACAGATACGCAGTATTTT.